This TCR beta chain was sequenced for a study of Graves' ophthalmopathy and Graves' hyperthyroidism. Looking at the study overall: Upon initial diagnosis and before any treatment, peripheral blood was collected.

Germline V lookup: CDR1 MGHDK, CDR2 SYGVNS. The CDR3 is made up of 13 amino acids. Deletions cut 5 bases from V and 0 bases from J, with 4 bases between. CDR3 regions of TCR beta were amplified from RNA transcripts. An initial RT-PCR round employing HTBI primers preceded a second-round multiplex PCR. TCRdb used MiXCR to reprocess the multiplex PCR reads, holding one entry per CDR3 protein. The table shows around 670,000 distinct CDR3 sequences, with around 40% occurring only once. Excluded: other autoimmune disease, uncontrolled infection, pregnancy or lactation. Orbital computed tomography, together with clinical symptoms, serum thyroxine, TRAb and thyroid ultrasound, was used for diagnosis.

J is TRBJ2-2 and V is TRBV25-1; D unresolved. Sequencing was carried out using peripheral blood. This TCR was recovered from an adult man with Graves' ophthalmopathy. CDR3 coding DNA: TGTGCCAGCAGTTACGCGAACACCGGGGAGCTGTTTTTT. Amino acid sequence: CASSYANTGELFF.